What follows are 24 T cell receptor beta chains derived from one specimen sequenced in a study of blood T cells in healthy people across ages. It was with a sample-barcoded 5' primer and a J-beta primer mix that a second PCR of roughly 6 to 12 cycles was run. TCRdb recomputed calls from the 5' RACE reads with MiXCR, one row per CDR3 protein. This sample has roughly 790,000 distinct CDR3 sequences, with 40% to 45% found just once. The sample taken for sequencing was blood. The origin of the receptors is a woman aged 60-75 years in good health.

There are a few counts of this clonotype. The chain has TRBV7-9 and TRBJ1-2; 10 bases are a match to TRBD1. CDR1 is SEHNR and CDR2 is FQNEAQ in the germline V gene (reference sequence). The CDR3 contains 15 residues. V lost 1 base, J lost 6 bases, and 5 bases stayed unmatched. CDR3 nucleotides: TGTGCCAGCAGCTTAGGGACAGGGGGTAAGGATGGCTACACCTTC. It codes for CASSLGTGGKDGYTF.

The rearrangement uses TRBV5-1 and TRBJ2-3, with D unresolved. CDR1 SGHRS and CDR2 YFSETQ come from the germline V gene. The CDR3 runs to 17 residues. The V end was cut by 4 bases, the J end by 6 bases, with 24 bases between. The CDR3 nucleotides read TGCGCCAGCAGCCCCGCGGAACGTCGGCGGACCGGGGATACGCAGTATTTT. Protein: CASSPAERRRTGDTQYF.

This clonotype was observed once. J is TRBJ2-1 and V is TRBV7-3, with 9 positions matching TRBD1. This CDR3 contains 14 residues. CDR1 and CDR2 from the germline V gene are SGHTA and FQGTGA. The V gene end was trimmed by 4 bases and the J gene end by 5 bases; junction bases not matched to a gene: 3. The CDR3 nucleotides read TGTGCCAGCAGCTGGGGACAGGGAAACAATGAGCAGTTCTTC. Its protein product is CASSWGQGNNEQFF.

CDR3 amino acids: CASSQDPPQSSYNEQYF. CDR3 in DNA: TGTGCCAGCAGCCAAGATCCCCCTCAAAGCTCCTACAATGAGCAGTACTTC. The chain links TRBV4-2 to TRBJ2-7; D gene ambiguous. Germline V lookup: CDR1 LGHNA, CDR2 YNFKEQ. The CDR3 consists of 17 residues. The germline V and J ends were trimmed by 0 bases and 7 bases, with 22 bases remaining between them.

The chain links TRBV7-2 to TRBJ2-5; D is unclear. There are 15 residues in the CDR3. The germline V gene encodes CDR1 SGHTA and CDR2 FQGNSA. The ends were cut back, 1 base at V and 0 bases at J, with 9 bases in the middle. The CDR3 sequence: CASSLGRLYQETQYF. CDR3 nucleotide sequence: TGTGCCAGCAGCTTAGGAAGGCTGTACCAAGAGACCCAGTACTTC.

This clonotype was found a few times. The V and J genes are TRBV6-2 or TRBV6-3 and TRBJ1-5; the match to TRBD1 covers 7 bases. The V gene end was trimmed by 3 bases and the J gene end by 7 bases; junction bases not matched to a gene: 6. CDR1 and CDR2 from the germline V gene are MNHEY and SVGEGT. CDR3 size: 14 residues. CDR3 nucleotide sequence: TGTGCCAGCAGTTATGACAGGGATAACCAGCCCCAGCATTTT. Translation gives CASSYDRDNQPQHF.

This clonotype was observed a handful of times. V gene TRBV28 combines with J gene TRBJ2-1; D is unresolved. Germline-derived CDR1 and CDR2 are MDHEN and SYDVKM. V lost 4 bases and J lost 5, with 6 bases in between. The CDR3 extends over 12 amino acids. CDR3 region: CASSYANNEQFF. In DNA, the CDR3 is TGTGCCAGCAGTTACGCCAACAATGAGCAGTTCTTC.

The chain combines TRBV10-3 with TRBJ2-7; 11 positions match TRBD2. The end of the DNA is better explained by TRBJ2-5, so the J call may be wrong. CDR1 ENHRY and CDR2 SYGVKD come from the germline V gene. The CDR3 is 16 amino acids. CDR3 sequence: CAISEFLAGGGETQYF. Written as DNA, the CDR3 is TGTGCCATCAGTGAGTTCCTAGCGGGAGGAGGTGAGACCCAGTACTTC.

This clonotype was detected many times. J is TRBJ1-6 and V is TRBV9; unclear D gene. With 2 bases removed from V and 3 bases from J, the gap between germline ends came to 12 bases. The germline V gene encodes CDR1 SGDLS and CDR2 YYNGEE. This CDR3 spans 16 amino acids. CDR3 sequence (DNA): TGTGCCAGCAGCGTCTTTGGGGAGGTCTATAATTCACCCCTCCACTTT. Translated, it gives CASSVFGEVYNSPLHF. Variable domain in full (rest from reference TRBV9 and TRBJ1-6): DSGVTQTPKHLITATGQRVTLRCSPRSGDLSVYWYQQSLDQGLQFLIQYYNGEERAKGNILERFSAQQFPDLHSELNLSSLELGDSALYFCASSVFGEVYNSPLHFGNGTRLTVT.

The rearrangement joins TRBV5-5 to TRBJ2-4, with 11 nucleotides matching TRBD2. Trimming at V came to 3 bases and at J to 7 bases, leaving 12 bases not matched to a gene. This CDR3 comprises 17 residues. CDR1 is SGHKS and CDR2 is YYEKEE in the germline V gene (reference sequence). The CDR3 nucleotides are TGTGCCAGCAGCTCGATCGGGACTAGCGGAATGGGTAACATTCAGTACTTC. This sequence encodes CASSSIGTSGMGNIQYF.

This clonotype has more than one count but fewer than ten. The chain uses TRBV28 and TRBJ1-6, with 9 bases lining up with TRBD1. V was clipped by 8 bases and J by 7 bases; unmatched bases: 3. Germline V gene lookup returns CDR1 MDHEN and CDR2 SYDVKM. The CDR3 extends over 13 amino acids. In DNA, the CDR3 is TGTGCCAGCTGGGACAGGGAGAATTCACCCCTCCACTTT. Translating it yields CASWDRENSPLHF.

The chain has TRBV2 and TRBJ2-1; the D call may be TRBD1 or TRBD2 (5 bases each). The germline V gene has CDR1 SNHLY and CDR2 FYNNEI. The CDR3 runs to 13 residues. Trimming left V 9 bases short and J 13 bases short, with 22 bases between. CDR3 region: CARSRDQRETQFF. In DNA, the CDR3 is TGTGCCAGGTCCCGGGACCAAAGGGAGACCCAGTTCTTC.

This chain links TRBV5-1 with TRBJ2-3; 11 bases map to TRBD2. Germline CDR1 is SGHRS and CDR2 is YFSETQ. V was pared by 3 bases and J by 5 bases, with 5 bases of the junction left unmatched. The CDR3 has 15 residues. In nucleotides, the CDR3 is TGCGCCAGCAGCTCATTAGCGGGGGGGCAAGATACGCAGTATTTT. It is translated as CASSSLAGGQDTQYF.

This clonotype has ten or more counts. The V call is TRBV28, the J call TRBJ2-1; D is perhaps TRBD1 or TRBD2 (5 bases each). Germline V lookup: CDR1 MDHEN, CDR2 SYDVKM. The CDR3 totals 12 residues. V lost 5 bases, J lost 11 bases, and 13 bases lay in between. CDR3 DNA: TGTGCCAGCAGTCCGGGACCGGAGAAGCAGTTCTTC. The encoded protein is CASSPGPEKQFF.

This rearrangement joins TRBV20-1 to TRBJ2-1; 8 bases agree with TRBD2. Germline CDR1 reads DFQATT; CDR2 reads SNEGSKA (reference sequence). The V segment lost 0 bases and the J segment 13 bases; nucleotides outside the gene matches: 14. The CDR3 is 15 residues long. In DNA, the CDR3 is TGCAGTGCTAGAGATCCCCGGGAGGGCGGGGAGACCCAGTTCTTC. It translates to CSARDPREGGETQFF.

The V call is TRBV7-9, the J call TRBJ2-7; D is unclear. V gave up 1 base and J gave up 6 bases, with 10 bases separating them. Germline CDR1 is SEHNR and CDR2 is FQNEAQ (reference sequence). The CDR3 length is 13 residues. CDR3 loop: CASSLVTFSEQYF. In DNA form, the CDR3 reads TGTGCCAGCAGCTTAGTGACATTTAGCGAGCAGTACTTC.

The chain couples TRBV29-1 to TRBJ1-5; 7 bases agree with TRBD1. With V trimmed by 4 bases and J by 5 bases, 5 bases remained unmatched. The CDR3 length is 13 residues. Germline V CDR1 and CDR2: SQVTM, ANQGSEA. CDR3 sequence reads: CSVAQGEDQPQHF. The CDR3 region has the DNA TGCAGCGTTGCTCAGGGGGAAGATCAGCCCCAGCATTTT. Variable domain in full (rest from reference TRBV29-1 and TRBJ1-5): SAVISQKPSRDICQRGTSLTIQCQVDSQVTMMFWYRQQPGQSLTLIATANQGSEATYESGFVIDKFPISRPNLTFSTLTVSNMSPEDSSIYLCSVAQGEDQPQHFGDGTRLSIL.

The chain links TRBV5-6 to TRBJ2-3; 9 bases line up with TRBD2. Germline CDR1 reads SGHDT; CDR2 reads YYEEEE. There are 15 residues in the CDR3. V trimming: 1 base; J trimming: 6 bases; junction bases outside the gene matches: 6. This CDR3 reads CASSLRLAGFDTQYF. The CDR3 bases are TGTGCCAGCAGCTTGCGGCTAGCGGGGTTTGATACGCAGTATTTT.

The chain uses TRBV12-3 or TRBV12-4 and TRBJ1-5; D might be TRBD1 (6 bases). The length of the CDR3 is 14 residues. V was clipped by 6 bases and J by 0 bases, with 9 bases between them. For the CDR3, the DNA is TGTGCCAGCAGCTGGACAGATAGCAATCAGCCCCAGCATTTT. It encodes CASSWTDSNQPQHF.

This clonotype showed up just a few times. CDR3 coding DNA: TGTGCCAGCAGTTCGGGACAGGGGGCGACAGGTCAGCCCCAGCATTTT. Translating it yields CASSSGQGATGQPQHF. The chain combines TRBV12-3 or TRBV12-4 with TRBJ1-5, with 12 bases fitting TRBD1. This CDR3 has 16 residues. The junction had 7 bases not matched to a gene; V was cut back by 4 bases and J by 6 bases.

V and J are TRBV4-3 and TRBJ1-4; a weak D match, TRBD1 (5 bases). Germline values: CDR1 LGHNA, CDR2 YSLEER. This CDR3 has 12 amino acids. Trimming removed 0 bases from V and 16 bases from J, with 12 bases in between. The CDR3 DNA is TGCGCCAGCAGCCAAGACGGGGGGTACCAGTTTTTT. It translates to CASSQDGGYQFF.

This chain connects TRBV10-3 to TRBJ2-3; 8 positions match TRBD2. Germline values: CDR1 ENHRY, CDR2 SYGVKD. V lost 10 bases, J lost 5 bases, and 8 bases stayed unmatched. The CDR3 is 13 residues long. The CDR3 region is CANTTGREDTQYF. The CDR3 DNA reads as TGTGCCAACACCACCGGGAGGGAAGATACGCAGTATTTT.

The chain links TRBV5-1 to TRBJ2-3, with 12 bases fitting TRBD2. J gave up 0 bases and V 0 bases, and 5 bases lay outside the gene matches. In germline, CDR1 is SGHRS, CDR2 YFSETQ. This CDR3 spans 18 amino acids. CDR3 bases: TGCGCCAGCAGCTTGGGATGGACTAGCGGGGACAGCACAGATACGCAGTATTTT. It yields the protein CASSLGWTSGDSTDTQYF.

This clonotype was picked up a small number of times. The chain uses TRBV7-9 and TRBJ1-2, with D tentatively TRBD1 (5 bases). Trimming shortened V by 5 bases and J by 1 base, and 11 bases separated the two germline ends. The CDR3 totals 14 residues. Per the germline V gene, CDR1 is SEHNR and CDR2 is FQNEAQ (reference sequence). Here the CDR3 DNA reads TGTGCCAGCAGCCGAGACAGCTATAACTATGGCTACACCTTC. Translated: CASSRDSYNYGYTF. The entire variable domain, with the rest obtained from reference TRBV7-9 and TRBJ1-2, is as follows: DTGVSQNPRHKITKRGQNVTFRCDPISEHNRLYWYRQTLGQGPEFLTYFQNEAQLEKSRLLSDRFSAERPKGSFSTLEIQRTEQGDSAMYLCASSRDSYNYGYTFGSGTRLTVV.